Presented here are 12 T cell receptor beta chains from one specimen sequenced in a study of blood T cells in healthy people across ages. With a J-beta primer mix and a sample-barcoded 5' primer, a second PCR ran roughly 6 to 11 cycles. Each CDR3 protein is one row after TCRdb ran MiXCR on the 5' RACE reads. The sample lists some 710,000 distinct CDR3 sequences; around a fifth were seen once. Sequencing was carried out using blood. Source of these receptors: an older man in good health.

The chain recombines TRBV7-6 with TRBJ2-1; either TRBD1 or TRBD2 may fit D (7 bases each). The V gene lost 4 bases and the J gene lost 3 bases, with 16 bases spanning the gap. The CDR3 is 16 residues long. From germline, CDR1 is SGHVS and CDR2 FNYEAQ. CDR3: CASSSNRGGDYNEQFF. As DNA, the CDR3 is TGTGCCAGCAGCTCGAACAGGGGAGGGGACTACAATGAGCAGTTCTTC.

The chain recombines TRBV7-2 with TRBJ2-2, with a possible D match to TRBD1 (6 bases). The CDR3 spans 14 residues. The V end lost 1 base, the J end lost 9 bases, and 12 bases lay between the germline ends. Germline CDR1 SGHTA, CDR2 FQGNSA. In DNA form, the CDR3 reads TGTGCCAGCAGCTTAGATCTGCAGGGGTGGGAGCTGTTTTTT. Amino acid sequence: CASSLDLQGWELFF.

The rearrangement links TRBV20-1 to TRBJ2-5; no clear D gene. Trimming took off 5 bases at V and 5 bases at J, with 9 bases between the two ends. The germline V gene encodes CDR1 DFQATT and CDR2 SNEGSKA (reference sequence). The CDR3 extends over 11 amino acids. As DNA, the CDR3 is TGCAGTGCTCAAATGCGGGAGACCCAGTACTTC. Encoded protein: CSAQMRETQYF.

This clonotype was counted between two and nine times. The chain is built from TRBV11-2 and TRBJ2-2; the D gene is possibly TRBD2 (5 bases). Trimming took off 4 bases at V and 7 bases at J, with 10 bases between the two ends. Germline CDR1 SGHAT, CDR2 FQNNGV. CDR3 length: 13 amino acids. CDR3 bases: TGTGCCAGCAGCTCTAGGACTTACGGGGAGCTGTTTTTT. Translated, it gives CASSSRTYGELFF.

This clonotype was detected many times. The chain recombines TRBV12-3 or TRBV12-4 with TRBJ1-1; maybe TRBD1 (5 bases). V was clipped by 8 bases and J by 2 bases, with 9 bases between them. This CDR3 is 12 amino acids long. The CDR3 nucleotides are TGTGCCAGCGGGACGGTAAACACTGAAGCTTTCTTT. Translation gives CASGTVNTEAFF.

The V and J genes are TRBV22-1 and TRBJ2-3; the D call TRBD1 from the table was never checked on the DNA. TRBV22-1 is termed a pseudogene. This CDR3 has 15 residues. In DNA form, the CDR3 reads TGTCCTGGGAGCCCCACCGGACAGCTCACAGATACGCAGTATTTT. Protein: CPGSPTGQLTDTQYF.

Details on this clonotype: The conserved phenylalanine or tryptophan is not found at the CDR3 terminus, so this likely reflects a read error. This chain connects TRBV12-3 or TRBV12-4 to TRBJ2-7, with 7 bases aligning to TRBD2. The CDR3 totals 14 residues. Losses at the gene ends were 5 bases for V and 3 bases for J; bases not matched to a gene: 7. CDR3 sequence: CASSHQGGSYEQYL. The CDR3 bases are TGTGCCAGCAGTCACCAGGGCGGGAGCTACGAGCAGTACCTC.

This clonotype has more than one count but fewer than ten. This chain connects TRBV2 to TRBJ2-4, with unresolved D. This CDR3 contains 14 residues. The V end was cut by 8 bases, the J end by 0 bases, with 11 bases between. The germline V gene has CDR1 SNHLY and CDR2 FYNNEI. The CDR3 loop reads CASRGVVAKNIQYF. CDR3 DNA sequence: TGTGCCAGCCGTGGAGTTGTAGCCAAAAACATTCAGTACTTC.

This clonotype was detected a few times. The genes are TRBV5-1 and TRBJ2-2; TRBD1 or TRBD2 may be the D gene (6 bases each). Between the trimmed V and J ends, which lost 4 bases and 2 bases, there was a span of 24 bases. Germline V gene data show CDR1 as SGHRS and CDR2 as YFSETQ. The CDR3 loop spans 19 amino acids. CDR3 protein: CASSRNDQTSRGNTGELFF. The CDR3 nucleotides are TGCGCCAGCAGCCGAAACGATCAAACTAGCAGGGGAAACACCGGGGAGCTGTTTTTT. Full variable domain (missing parts from reference TRBV5-1 and TRBJ2-2): KAGVTQTPRYLIKTRGQQVTLSCSPISGHRSVSWYQQTPGQGLQFLFEYFSETQRNKGNFPGRFSGRQFSNSRSEMNVSTLELGDSALYLCASSRNDQTSRGNTGELFFGEGSRLTVL.

This clonotype was observed a few times. V is TRBV29-1 and J is TRBJ2-2; TRBD1 agrees at 12 bases. CDR1 SQVTM and CDR2 ANQGSEA come from the germline V gene. Trimming took 6 bases from V and 2 from J; bases not matched to a gene: 10. CDR3 size: 17 residues. Here the CDR3 reads CSVRGGTGGPNTGELFF. Written as DNA, the CDR3 is TGCAGCGTGCGAGGCGGGACAGGGGGCCCTAACACCGGGGAGCTGTTTTTT.

This clonotype turned up a few times. V is TRBV12-3 or TRBV12-4 and J is TRBJ1-5; D gene unclear. The CDR3 sequence is 14 residues long. V was pared by 6 bases and J by 9 bases, with 18 bases between. In nucleotides, the CDR3 is TGTGCCAGCAGACGAACGGGTGCTGGTTGGCCCCAGCATTTT. It encodes CASRRTGAGWPQHF.

There are a few counts of this clonotype. CDR3 coding DNA: TGTGCCAGCCTACTGGACAGGGCTAATGAAAAACTGTTTTTT. Translated, it gives CASLLDRANEKLFF. The J gene is TRBJ1-4, the V gene TRBV6-6, with 8 bases aligning to TRBD1. The germline CDR1 and CDR2 sequences are MNHNY and SVGAGI (reference sequence). The CDR3 runs to 14 residues. V lost 8 bases to trimming and J lost 3 bases; unmatched junction nucleotides: 5.